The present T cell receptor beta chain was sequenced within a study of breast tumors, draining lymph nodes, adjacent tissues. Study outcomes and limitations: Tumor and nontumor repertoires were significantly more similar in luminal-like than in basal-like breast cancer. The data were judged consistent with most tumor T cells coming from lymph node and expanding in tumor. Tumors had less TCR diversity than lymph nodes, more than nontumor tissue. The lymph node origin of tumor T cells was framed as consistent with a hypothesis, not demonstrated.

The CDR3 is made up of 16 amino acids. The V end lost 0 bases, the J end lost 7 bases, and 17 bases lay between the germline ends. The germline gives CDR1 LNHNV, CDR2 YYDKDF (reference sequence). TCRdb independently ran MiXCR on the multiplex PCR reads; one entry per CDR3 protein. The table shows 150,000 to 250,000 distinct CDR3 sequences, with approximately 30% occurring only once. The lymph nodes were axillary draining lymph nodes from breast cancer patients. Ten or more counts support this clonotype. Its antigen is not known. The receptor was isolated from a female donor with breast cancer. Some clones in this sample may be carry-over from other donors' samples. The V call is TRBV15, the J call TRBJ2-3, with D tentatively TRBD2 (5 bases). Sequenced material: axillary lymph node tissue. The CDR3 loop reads CATSRDSAESRYTQYF. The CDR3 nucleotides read TGTGCCACCAGCAGAGATAGCGCGGAGTCCCGATATACGCAGTATTTT.